The 9 T cell receptor beta chains given below trace back to one sample, sequenced in a study of blood T cell repertoires in COVID-19. Sequenced by immunoSEQ multiplex PCR; TCRdb stores in-frame clones only, minus some. The sample comprises around 110,000 clones, 80% to 90% of which are singletons, and about 4.7% rests with the top ten. Sequenced material: peripheral blood. Receptors originate from a man aged 40-49 years with acute or convalescent COVID-19.

This clone occurred once. J is TRBJ1-1 and V is TRBV9; 7 bases agree with TRBD1. The V gene end was trimmed by 2 bases and the J gene end by 9 bases; junction bases not matched to a gene: 4. This CDR3 comprises 12 residues. Germline CDR1 and CDR2: SGDLS and YYNGEE. CDR3 region: CASSVGTDKAFF. As DNA, the CDR3 is TGTGCCAGCAGCGTGGGGACAGATAAAGCTTTCTTT.

The chain uses TRBV19 and TRBJ2-6; D is unresolved. Germline CDR1 is LNHDA and CDR2 is SQIVND (reference sequence). There are 15 residues in the CDR3. V was pared by 4 bases and J by 5 bases, with 12 bases between. The CDR3 DNA follows: TGTGCCAGTAGTACCGCGGCCTCCTGGGCCAACGTCCTGACTTTC. This codes for CASSTAASWANVLTF.

The rearrangement links TRBV7-8 to TRBJ1-1, with D uncertain. The CDR3 is made up of 15 amino acids. CDR1 SGHVS and CDR2 FQNEAQ come from the germline V gene. Trimming removed 6 bases at V and 0 bases at J, with 14 bases between. The CDR3 region is CASRGVGRMNTEAFF. The CDR3 nucleotides read TGTGCCAGCAGGGGCGTTGGCCGGATGAACACTGAAGCTTTCTTT. Using reference TRBV7-8 and TRBJ1-1 for the parts outside the CDR3, the full variable domain is GAGVSQSPRYKVAKRGQDVALRCDPISGHVSLFWYQQALGQGPEFLTYFQNEAQLDKSGLPSDRFFAERPEGSVSTLKIQRTQQEDSAVYLCASRGVGRMNTEAFFGQGTRLTVV.

In the case of this clone: At one end the junction does not follow the germline gene, possibly because of a read error. V gene TRBV9 combines with J gene TRBJ2-5; D is uncertain. This CDR3 has 10 residues. The germline V gene encodes CDR1 SGDLS and CDR2 YYNGEE. CDR3 region: CASSGKRDNF. CDR3 in DNA: TGTGCCAGCAGCGGTAAAAGAGACAACTTC.

Worth noting for this clone: A much bigger clone sits one base away, suggesting this may be a read error. The chain couples TRBV2 to TRBJ1-1; D is ambiguous. CDR1 is SNHLY, CDR2 FYNNEI, per germline. CDR3 length: 11 residues. V gave up 5 bases and J gave up 4 bases, with 5 bases separating them. The CDR3 coding sequence is TGTGCCAGCAGTCGGGGCACTGAAGCTTTCTTT. This gives the protein CASSRGTEAFF.

The J gene is TRBJ2-5, the V gene TRBV14; 7 bases line up with TRBD2. The CDR3 contains 15 residues. Trimming at V came to 1 base and at J to 5 bases, leaving 7 bases not matched to a gene. Germline V gene data show CDR1 as SGHDN and CDR2 as FVKESK. CDR3 DNA: TGTGCCAGCAGCCAAGTGATGGCGGGAGTGGAGACCCAGTACTTC. Its protein is CASSQVMAGVETQYF.

The chain uses TRBV7-6 and TRBJ1-3; D may be TRBD1 (5 bases). Germline V gene sequence: CDR1 SGHVS, CDR2 FNYEAQ. V was shortened by 4 bases and J by 0 bases, with 13 bases between the two germline ends. The CDR3 contains 16 residues. This chain's CDR3 is CASSSHPTASGNTIYF. The CDR3 DNA reads as TGTGCCAGCAGCTCCCACCCGACAGCCTCTGGAAACACCATATATTTT.

This clone occurred a few times. J is TRBJ1-1 and V is TRBV6-5, with a tentative D call TRBD1 (6 bases). In germline, CDR1 is MNHEY, CDR2 SVGAGI. V lost 6 bases and J 1 base, leaving 9 bases between the germline ends. CDR3 size: 13 residues. CDR3: CASRQGQNTEAFF. The CDR3 nucleotides are TGTGCCAGCAGACAGGGTCAGAACACTGAAGCTTTCTTT.

The gene calls are TRBV6-2 or TRBV6-3 and TRBJ2-5; 14 bases fit TRBD2. CDR3 length equals 18 residues. The J segment lost 2 bases and the V segment lost 5 bases, leaving 10 bases of the junction unmatched. Germline CDR1 is MNHEY and CDR2 is SVGEGT. This chain's CDR3 is CASSQERLAGGSQETQYF. For the CDR3, the DNA is TGTGCCAGCAGTCAAGAAAGACTAGCGGGGGGGTCACAAGAGACCCAGTACTTC.